The 12 T cell receptor beta chains listed next were all sequenced from one sample in a study of monozygotic twins with inflammatory bowel disease. TCRdb reanalyzed the 5' RACE reads, giving one entry per CDR3 protein sequence and no DNA. This table lists around 380,000 distinct CDR3 sequences. Input material: blood. Every receptor here comes from a human donor with ulcerative colitis or Crohn's disease, or a healthy co-twin of an affected twin (not recorded which).

The rearrangement links TRBV5-1 to TRBJ1-1; the TCRdb call, TRBD1, lacks DNA for checking. CDR1 and CDR2 from the germline V gene are SGHRS and YFSETQ. The CDR3 extends over 16 amino acids. The CDR3 sequence is CASSLAITGPNTEAFF. Supplemented by reference TRBV5-1 and TRBJ1-1, the full variable domain reads KAGVTQTPRYLIKTRGQQVTLSCSPISGHRSVSWYQQTPGQGLQFLFEYFSETQRNKGNFPGRFSGRQFSNSRSEMNVSTLELGDSALYLCASSLAITGPNTEAFFGQGTRLTVV.

The gene calls are TRBV19 and TRBJ2-2; with no DNA, the TCRdb D assignment of TRBD2 cannot be verified. The germline CDR1 and CDR2 sequences are LNHDA and SQIVND (reference sequence). This CDR3 contains 13 residues. CDR3 sequence reads: CASSPSQGGELFF.

The chain employs TRBV27 and TRBJ2-2. Germline values: CDR1 MNHEY, CDR2 SMNVEV (reference sequence). CDR3 length: 14 residues. The CDR3 reads CASKVVPNTEELFF.

This rearrangement joins TRBV4-3 to TRBJ2-7; the TCRdb D gene call, TRBD2, has no DNA to confirm it. The CDR3 loop spans 19 amino acids. Germline values: CDR1 LGHNA, CDR2 YSLEER. CDR3 amino acids: CASSQERSVGPFASYEQYF.

The chain links TRBV7-6 to TRBJ1-3. CDR1 is SGHVS, CDR2 FNYEAQ, per germline. The CDR3 covers 14 residues. The CDR3 reads CASSLGNSANTIYF. Combining the CDR3 with reference TRBV7-6 and TRBJ1-3 gives the whole variable domain GAGVSQSPRYKVTKRGQDVALRCDPISGHVSLYWYRQALGQGPEFLTYFNYEAQQDKSGLPNDRFSAERPEGSISTLTIQRTEQRDSAMYRCASSLGNSANTIYFGEGSWLTVV.

The chain recombines TRBV11-2 with TRBJ2-5; TCRdb picks TRBD2, but there is no DNA to check that call. Germline V gives CDR1 SGHAT, CDR2 FQNNGV. This CDR3 comprises 20 residues. The CDR3 protein is CASSSETGTSGRLYQETQYF.

This sequence joins TRBV7-2 and TRBJ2-7; as DNA is missing, the TRBD2 call by TCRdb cannot be tested. This CDR3 has 14 amino acids. Germline loops: CDR1 SGHTA, CDR2 FQGNSA. Here the CDR3 reads CASSLARLAYEQYF.

CDR3 residues: CASSLGQGINSPLHF. The chain uses TRBV5-1 and TRBJ1-6; with no DNA, the TCRdb D assignment of TRBD1 cannot be verified. The CDR3 is 15 residues long. Germline values: CDR1 SGHRS, CDR2 YFSETQ.

J is TRBJ2-2 and V is TRBV5-1; TCRdb's D gene call, TRBD1, goes unchecked for lack of DNA. The V gene's germline CDR1 is SGHRS and CDR2 YFSETQ. The CDR3 sequence is 16 residues long. CDR3 sequence reads: CASSLIGQGDTGELFF.

CDR3 residues: CASATESYNEQFF. The chain links TRBV12-3 or TRBV12-4 to TRBJ2-1. The CDR3 is 13 amino acids.

The chain combines TRBV5-1 with TRBJ2-7; the D call from TCRdb, TRBD2, cannot be confirmed without DNA. Germline V gene lookup returns CDR1 SGHRS and CDR2 YFSETQ. CDR3 length: 15 amino acids. The CDR3 is CASSFGTPGGYEQYF.

This chain links TRBV29-1 with TRBJ1-2. The length of the CDR3 is 14 residues. Germline loops: CDR1 SQVTM, CDR2 ANQGSEA. The CDR3 loop reads CSVGFPGSGGGYTF.